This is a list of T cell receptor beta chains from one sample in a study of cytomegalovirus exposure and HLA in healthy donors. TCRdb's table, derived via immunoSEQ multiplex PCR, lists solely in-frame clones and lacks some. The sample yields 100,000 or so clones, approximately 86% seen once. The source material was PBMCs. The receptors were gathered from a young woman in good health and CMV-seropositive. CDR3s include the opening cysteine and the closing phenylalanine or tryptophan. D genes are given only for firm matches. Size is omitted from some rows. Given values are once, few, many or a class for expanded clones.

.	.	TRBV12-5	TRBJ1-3	CASGEQVNRNTIYF	TGTGCTAGTGGCGAACAGGTGAATAGAAACACCATATATTTT
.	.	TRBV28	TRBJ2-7	CASTKREYYEQYF	TGTGCCAGCACCAAAAGGGAGTACTACGAGCAGTACTTC
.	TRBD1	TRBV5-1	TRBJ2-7	CASSYSTGGTYEQYF	TGCGCCAGCAGCTATTCGACAGGGGGCACTTACGAGCAGTACTTC
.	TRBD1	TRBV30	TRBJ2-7	CAWMDRERAEQYF	TGTGCCTGGATGGACAGGGAGCGAGCCGAGCAGTACTTC
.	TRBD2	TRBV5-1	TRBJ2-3	CASSESSGGAKADTQYF	TGCGCCAGCAGCGAATCTAGCGGGGGGGCGAAAGCAGATACGCAGTATTTT
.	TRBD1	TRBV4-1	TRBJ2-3	CASSQGQGSTDTQYF	TGCGCCAGCAGCCAAGGACAGGGTAGCACAGATACGCAGTATTTT
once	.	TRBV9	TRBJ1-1	CASSVGRNTEAFF	TGTGCCAGCAGCGTAGGTAGGAACACTGAAGCTTTCTTT
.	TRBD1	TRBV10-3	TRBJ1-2	CAISEAGTGFYGYTF	TGTGCCATCAGTGAGGCCGGGACAGGGTTCTATGGCTACACCTTC
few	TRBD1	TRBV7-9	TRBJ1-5	CASSFGDRGRGQPQHF	TGTGCCAGCAGCTTTGGGGACAGGGGGCGAGGGCAGCCCCAGCATTTT
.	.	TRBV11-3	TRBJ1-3	CASSRTVSGNTIYF	TGTGCCAGCAGCCGGACAGTCTCTGGAAACACCATATATTTT
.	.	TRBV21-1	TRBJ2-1	CASNTGQASSYNEQFF	TGTGCCAGCAACACAGGCCAAGCGAGCTCCTACAATGAGCAGTTCTTC
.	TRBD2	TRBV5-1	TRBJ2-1	CASSGSGTYNEQFF	TGCGCCAGCAGCGGGAGCGGGACTTACAATGAGCAGTTCTTC
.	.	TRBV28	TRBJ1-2	CASRSPSPAGYGYTF	TGTGCCAGCAGATCCCCTTCCCCCGCCGGCTATGGCTACACCTTC
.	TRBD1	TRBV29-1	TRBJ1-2	CSVDPPGQGHHGYTF	TGCAGCGTTGACCCTCCGGGACAGGGGCACCATGGCTACACCTTC
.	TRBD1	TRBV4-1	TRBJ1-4	CASSQPGQGRKDEKLFF	TGCGCCAGCAGCCAACCGGGACAGGGACGTAAGGATGAAAAACTGTTTTTT
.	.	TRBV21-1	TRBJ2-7	CASSNRGGYEQYF	TGTGCCAGCAGCAACCGGGGGGGCTACGAGCAGTACTTC
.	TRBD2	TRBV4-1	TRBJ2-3	CASSPGLAGPTRLINTQYF	TGCGCCAGCAGCCCGGGACTAGCGGGGCCCACGAGATTAATAAATACGCAGTATTTT
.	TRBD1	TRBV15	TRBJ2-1	CATSRDSGGRLVNEQFF	TGTGCCACCAGCAGAGATTCAGGGGGCAGACTAGTTAATGAGCAGTTCTTC
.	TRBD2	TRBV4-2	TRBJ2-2	CASSQEGSGRDTGELFF	TGTGCCAGCAGCCAAGAGGGGAGCGGGAGAGACACCGGGGAGCTGTTTTTT
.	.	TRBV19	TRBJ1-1	CASNQDGVSAEAFF	TGTGCCAGTAACCAGGACGGGGTTAGTGCTGAAGCTTTCTTT
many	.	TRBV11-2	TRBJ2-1	CASSFRAGLNEQFF	TGTGCCAGCAGCTTCCGGGCAGGGTTAAATGAGCAGTTCTTC
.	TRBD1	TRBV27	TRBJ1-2	CASRPYGTVWPYGYTF	TGTGCCAGCAGACCGTACGGGACAGTTTGGCCTTATGGCTACACCTTC
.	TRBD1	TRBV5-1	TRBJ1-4	CASSLPQGDEKLFF	TGCGCCAGCAGCTTACCACAGGGGGATGAAAAACTGTTTTTT
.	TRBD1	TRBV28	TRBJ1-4	CASSLDRGDEKLFF	TGTGCCAGCAGTTTAGACAGGGGGGATGAAAAACTGTTTTTT
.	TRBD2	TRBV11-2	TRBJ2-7	CASSSLVGTSGSYEQYF	TGTGCCAGCAGCTCTCTTGTGGGGACTAGCGGTTCCTACGAGCAGTACTTC
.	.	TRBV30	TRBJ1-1	CAWSVPGQVNTEAFF	TGTGCCTGGAGTGTCCCCGGTCAAGTGAACACTGAAGCTTTCTTT
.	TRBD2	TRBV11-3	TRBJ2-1	CASSALAGQPGYNEQFF	TGTGCCAGCAGCGCCCTAGCGGGCCAACCGGGATACAATGAGCAGTTCTTC
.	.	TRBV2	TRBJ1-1	CASITESRTEAFF	TGTGCCAGCATTACAGAGTCCAGGACTGAAGCTTTCTTT
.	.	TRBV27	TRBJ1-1	CASSFGRSRNTEAFF	TGTGCCAGCAGTTTCGGTCGGTCACGGAACACTGAAGCTTTCTTT
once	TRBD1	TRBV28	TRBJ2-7	CASSTGLGEQYF	TGTGCCAGCTCGACAGGGCTTGGTGAGCAGTACTTC
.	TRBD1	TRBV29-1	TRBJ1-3	CSVEYRGHGNTIYF	TGCAGCGTTGAATACAGGGGCCACGGAAACACCATATATTTT
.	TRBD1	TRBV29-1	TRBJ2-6	CSVRQGTGANVLTF	TGCAGCGTAAGACAGGGAACTGGGGCCAACGTCCTGACTTTC
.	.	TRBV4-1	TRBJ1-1	CASSQEPGPTEAFF	TGCGCCAGCAGCCAAGAACCAGGTCCCACTGAAGCTTTCTTT
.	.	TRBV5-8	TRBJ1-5	CASSLRGTGNQPQHF	TGTGCCAGCAGCTTGAGGGGTACTGGCAATCAGCCCCAGCATTTT
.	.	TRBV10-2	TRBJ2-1	CASRPRSYNEQFF	TGCGCCAGCAGGCCGCGGAGCTACAATGAGCAGTTCTTC
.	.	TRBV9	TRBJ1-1	CASSLTLGDTEAFF	TGTGCCAGCAGCCTTACCCTGGGAGATACTGAAGCTTTCTTT
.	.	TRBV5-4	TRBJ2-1	CASSLLGGYNEQFF	TGTGCCAGCAGCTTGTTGGGGGGATACAATGAGCAGTTCTTC
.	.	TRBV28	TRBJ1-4	CASSTSRVATNEKLFF	TGTGCCAGCAGTACTAGCCGGGTTGCAACTAATGAAAAACTGTTTTTT
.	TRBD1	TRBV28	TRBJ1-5	CASRGTGGQVQPQHF	TGTGCCAGCAGGGGAACAGGGGGCCAGGTTCAGCCCCAGCATTTT
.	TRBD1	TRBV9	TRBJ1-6	CASSAGQGRNPNSPLHF	TGTGCCAGCAGCGCGGGACAGGGCAGAAACCCAAATTCACCCCTCCACTTT
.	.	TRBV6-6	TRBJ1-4	CASRLPGVGVEEKLFF	TGTGCCAGCAGGCTCCCAGGGGTCGGAGTTGAAGAAAAACTGTTTTTT
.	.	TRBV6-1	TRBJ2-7	CASSDLGLSYEQYF	TGTGCCAGCAGTGACTTAGGACTTTCCTACGAGCAGTACTTC
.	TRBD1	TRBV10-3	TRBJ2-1	CAISEYGTGGTYEQFF	TGTGCCATCAGTGAGTATGGGACAGGGGGTACGTATGAGCAGTTCTTC
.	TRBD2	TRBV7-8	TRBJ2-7	CASSGLSGKDFYEQYF	TGTGCCAGCAGCGGCCTTAGCGGGAAGGACTTCTACGAGCAGTACTTC
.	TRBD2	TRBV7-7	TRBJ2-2	CASSSAGAGTGELFF	TGTGCTAGCAGCTCCGCGGGAGCAGGCACCGGGGAGCTGTTTTTT
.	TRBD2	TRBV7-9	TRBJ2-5	CASSLLPAAGGETQYF	TGTGCCAGCAGCTTACTTCCGGCGGCGGGGGGGGAGACCCAGTACTTC
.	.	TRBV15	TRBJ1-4	CATSRDIGGIEKLFF	TGTGCCACCAGCAGAGATATCGGAGGGATTGAAAAACTGTTTTTT
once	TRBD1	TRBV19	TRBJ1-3	CASSVTGAGNTIYF	TGTGCCAGTAGTGTGACAGGGGCTGGAAACACCATATATTTT
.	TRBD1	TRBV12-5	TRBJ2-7	CASGLGQGWEQYF	TGTGCTAGTGGTCTGGGACAGGGATGGGAGCAGTACTTC
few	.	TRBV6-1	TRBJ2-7	CASSRDKYYEQYF	TGTGCCAGCAGCCGGGACAAATACTACGAGCAGTACTTC
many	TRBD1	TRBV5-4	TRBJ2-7	CASSPDRGLGEQYF	TGTGCCAGCAGCCCGGACAGGGGGCTAGGGGAGCAGTACTTC
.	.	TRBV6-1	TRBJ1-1	CASSEANRAVTEAFF	TGTGCCAGCAGTGAAGCCAACAGGGCTGTCACTGAAGCTTTCTTT
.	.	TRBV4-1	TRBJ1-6	CASSQEGRVLSPLHF	TGCGCCAGCAGCCAAGAAGGCAGGGTCCTCTCACCCCTCCACTTT
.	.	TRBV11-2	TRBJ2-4	CASSLESGVFENIQYF	TGTGCCAGCAGCTTAGAATCAGGGGTTTTTGAAAACATTCAGTACTTC
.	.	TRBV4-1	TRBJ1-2	CASSQGQTPYGYTF	TGCGCCAGCAGCCAAGGACAGACCCCTTATGGCTACACCTTC
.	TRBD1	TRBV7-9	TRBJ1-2	CASSLGSTGKRYGYTF	TGTGCCAGCAGCTTAGGCTCGACAGGGAAACGCTATGGCTACACCTTC
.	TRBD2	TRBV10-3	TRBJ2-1	CAISEGGRAGEQFF	TGTGCCATCAGTGAAGGCGGGAGGGCGGGTGAGCAGTTCTTC
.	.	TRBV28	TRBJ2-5	CASSSRDFGETQYF	TGTGCCAGCAGTTCAAGGGACTTCGGGGAGACCCAGTACTTC
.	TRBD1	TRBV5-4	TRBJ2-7	CASSPRGTASYEQYF	TGTGCCAGCAGCCCCAGAGGGACAGCCTCCTACGAGCAGTACTTC
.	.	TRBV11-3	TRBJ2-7	CASSLAGVGYEQYF	TGTGCCAGCAGCTTAGCCGGGGTTGGGTACGAGCAGTACTTC